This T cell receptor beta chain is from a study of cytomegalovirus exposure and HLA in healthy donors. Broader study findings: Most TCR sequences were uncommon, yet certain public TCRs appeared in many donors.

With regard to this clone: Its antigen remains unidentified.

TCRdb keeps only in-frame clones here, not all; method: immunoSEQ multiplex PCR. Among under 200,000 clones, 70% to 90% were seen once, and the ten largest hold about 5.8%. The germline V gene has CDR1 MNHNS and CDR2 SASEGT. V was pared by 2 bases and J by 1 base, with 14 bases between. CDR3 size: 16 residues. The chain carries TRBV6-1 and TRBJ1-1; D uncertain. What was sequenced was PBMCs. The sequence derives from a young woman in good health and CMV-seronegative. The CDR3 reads CASSEPRSGPNTEAFF. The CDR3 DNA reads TGTGCCAGCAGTGAACCTCGGTCAGGACCGAACACTGAAGCTTTCTTT.